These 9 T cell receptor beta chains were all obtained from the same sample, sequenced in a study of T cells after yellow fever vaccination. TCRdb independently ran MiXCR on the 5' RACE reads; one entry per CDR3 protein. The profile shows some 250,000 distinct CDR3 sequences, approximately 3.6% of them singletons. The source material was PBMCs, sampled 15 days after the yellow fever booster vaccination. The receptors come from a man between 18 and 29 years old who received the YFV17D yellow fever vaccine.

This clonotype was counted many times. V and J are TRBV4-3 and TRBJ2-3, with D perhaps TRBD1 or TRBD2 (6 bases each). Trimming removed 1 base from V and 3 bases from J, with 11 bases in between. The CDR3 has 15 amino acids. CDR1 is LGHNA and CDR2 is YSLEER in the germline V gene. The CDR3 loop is CASSQAEGGTDTQYF. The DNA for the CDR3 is TGCGCCAGCAGCCAAGCTGAGGGGGGAACAGATACGCAGTATTTT.

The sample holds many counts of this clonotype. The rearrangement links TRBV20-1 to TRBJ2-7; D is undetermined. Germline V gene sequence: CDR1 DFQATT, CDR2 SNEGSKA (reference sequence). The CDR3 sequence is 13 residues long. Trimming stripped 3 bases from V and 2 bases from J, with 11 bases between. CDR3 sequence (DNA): TGCAGTGCTAGTTTCCCGCTGGCCTACGAGCAGTACTTC. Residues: CSASFPLAYEQYF.

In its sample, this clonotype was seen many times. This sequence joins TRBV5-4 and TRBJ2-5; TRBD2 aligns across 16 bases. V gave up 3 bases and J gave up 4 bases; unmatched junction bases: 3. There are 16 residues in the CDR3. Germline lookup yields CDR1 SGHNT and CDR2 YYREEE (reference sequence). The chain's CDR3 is CASSSGTSGGGETQYF. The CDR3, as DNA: TGTGCCAGCAGCTCTGGGACTAGCGGGGGGGGAGAGACCCAGTACTTC.

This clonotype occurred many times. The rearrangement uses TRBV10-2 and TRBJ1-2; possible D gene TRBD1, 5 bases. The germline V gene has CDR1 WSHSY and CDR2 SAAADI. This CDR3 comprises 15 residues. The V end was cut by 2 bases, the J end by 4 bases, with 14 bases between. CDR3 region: CASSEPRSGSYGYTF. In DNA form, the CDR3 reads TGCGCCAGCAGTGAGCCCCGGTCAGGGAGCTATGGCTACACCTTC.

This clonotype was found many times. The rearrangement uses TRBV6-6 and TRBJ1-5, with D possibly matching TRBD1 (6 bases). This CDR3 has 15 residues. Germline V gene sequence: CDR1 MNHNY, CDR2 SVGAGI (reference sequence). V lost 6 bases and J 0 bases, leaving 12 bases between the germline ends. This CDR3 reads CASSPGQNSNQPQHF. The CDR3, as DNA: TGTGCCAGCAGCCCTGGACAGAATAGCAATCAGCCCCAGCATTTT.

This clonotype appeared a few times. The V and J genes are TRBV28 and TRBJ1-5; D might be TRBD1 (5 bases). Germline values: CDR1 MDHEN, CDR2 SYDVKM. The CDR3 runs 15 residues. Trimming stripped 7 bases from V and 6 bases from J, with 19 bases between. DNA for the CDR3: TGTGCCAGCACCGCGGCCGACAGAACTTTTCAGCCCCAGCATTTT. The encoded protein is CASTAADRTFQPQHF.

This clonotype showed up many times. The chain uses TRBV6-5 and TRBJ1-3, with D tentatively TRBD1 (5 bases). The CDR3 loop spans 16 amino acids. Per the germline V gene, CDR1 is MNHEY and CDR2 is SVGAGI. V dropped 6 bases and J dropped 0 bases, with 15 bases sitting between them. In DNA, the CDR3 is TGTGCCAGCAGCCGAGACAGACCAGACTCTGGAAACACCATATATTTT. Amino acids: CASSRDRPDSGNTIYF.

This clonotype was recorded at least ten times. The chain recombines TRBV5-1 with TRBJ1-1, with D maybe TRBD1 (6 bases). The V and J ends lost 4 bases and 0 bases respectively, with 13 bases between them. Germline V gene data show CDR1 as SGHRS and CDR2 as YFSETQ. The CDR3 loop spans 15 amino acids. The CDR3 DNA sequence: TGCGCCAGCAGCACAGGACAGACCATGAACACTGAAGCTTTCTTT. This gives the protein CASSTGQTMNTEAFF.

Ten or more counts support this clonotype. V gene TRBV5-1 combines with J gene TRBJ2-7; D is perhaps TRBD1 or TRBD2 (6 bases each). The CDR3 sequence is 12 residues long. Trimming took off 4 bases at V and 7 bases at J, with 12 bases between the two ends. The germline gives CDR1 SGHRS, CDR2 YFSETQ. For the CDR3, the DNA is TGCGCCAGCAGCCCTACAGGGAGGGAGCAGTACTTC. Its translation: CASSPTGREQYF.